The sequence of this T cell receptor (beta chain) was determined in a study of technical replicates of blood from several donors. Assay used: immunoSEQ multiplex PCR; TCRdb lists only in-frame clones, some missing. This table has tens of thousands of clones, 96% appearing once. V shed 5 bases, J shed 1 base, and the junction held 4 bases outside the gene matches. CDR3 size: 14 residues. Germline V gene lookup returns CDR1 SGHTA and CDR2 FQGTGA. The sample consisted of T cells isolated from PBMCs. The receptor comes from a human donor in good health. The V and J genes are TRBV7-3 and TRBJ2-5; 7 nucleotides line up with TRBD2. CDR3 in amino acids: CASSPSGTQETQYF. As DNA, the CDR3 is TGTGCCAGCAGCCCCAGCGGGACCCAAGAGACCCAGTACTTC.